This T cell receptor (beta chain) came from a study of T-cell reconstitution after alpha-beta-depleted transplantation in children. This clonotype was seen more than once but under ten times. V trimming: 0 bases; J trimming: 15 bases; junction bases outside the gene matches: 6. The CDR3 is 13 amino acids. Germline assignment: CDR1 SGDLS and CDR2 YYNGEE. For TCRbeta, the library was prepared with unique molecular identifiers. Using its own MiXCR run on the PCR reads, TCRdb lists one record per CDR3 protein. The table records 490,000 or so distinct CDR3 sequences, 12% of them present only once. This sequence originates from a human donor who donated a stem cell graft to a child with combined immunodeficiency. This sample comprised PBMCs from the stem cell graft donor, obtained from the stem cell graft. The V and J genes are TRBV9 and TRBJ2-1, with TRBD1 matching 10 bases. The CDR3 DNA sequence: TGTGCCAGCAGCGTAGCTACGGGACAGGGGATGTTCTTC. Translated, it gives CASSVATGQGMFF.